The T cell receptor beta chain described here comes from a study of blood T cell repertoires in COVID-19. This clone showed up just a few times. This table comes from immunoSEQ multiplex PCR, and its TCRdb copy is limited to in-frame clones, with some not included. The sample has some 170,000 clones, about three quarters seen once; the top ten hold around 7.9%. The CDR3 has 18 residues. The germline V gene encodes CDR1 LNHDA and CDR2 SQIVND (reference sequence). J gave up 0 bases and V 5 bases, and 12 bases lay outside the gene matches. Sequenced: peripheral blood. The receptor's source is a woman aged 50 to 60 with active or convalescent COVID-19. The rearrangement links TRBV19 to TRBJ1-1; TRBD1 agrees at 10 bases. DNA of the CDR3: TGTGCCAGTAGTGGGGACAGGGGCAACCCTCGATTGAACACTGAAGCTTTCTTT. Protein: CASSGDRGNPRLNTEAFF.